This T cell receptor beta chain was recorded in a study of cytomegalovirus exposure and HLA in healthy donors. For the study at large: An analysis done earlier identified some 120 million unique TCR beta sequences from about 179 million T cells.

This clone was counted only a few times. 13 Jbeta primers and 60 Vbeta primers were used for the PCR. Measured with immunoSEQ multiplex PCR; TCRdb has only the in-frame clones, and not every one. This sample yields some 150,000 clones, of which less than 85% are seen a single time; about 1.3% belongs to the top ten. Germline lookup yields CDR1 MRHNA and CDR2 SNTAGT. The CDR3 is 14 amino acids. V was clipped by 5 bases and J by 4 bases, with 12 bases between them. The rearrangement links TRBV6-4 to TRBJ2-1; D unclear. This sequence was found in a man in his 60s in good health and CMV-seronegative. Sequenced: PBMCs. CDR3 residues: CASSPRPLYNEQFF. The DNA for the CDR3 is TGTGCCAGCAGTCCGAGGCCCCTTTACAATGAGCAGTTCTTC.